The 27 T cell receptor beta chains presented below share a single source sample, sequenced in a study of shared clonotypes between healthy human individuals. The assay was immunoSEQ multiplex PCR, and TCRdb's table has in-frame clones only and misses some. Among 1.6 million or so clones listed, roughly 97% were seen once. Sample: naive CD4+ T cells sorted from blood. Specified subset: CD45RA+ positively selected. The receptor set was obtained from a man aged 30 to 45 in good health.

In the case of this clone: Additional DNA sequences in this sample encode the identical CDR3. CDR3 sequence: CASSPGDTQYF. The CDR3 region has the DNA TGTGCCAGCTCCCCAGGGGATACGCAGTATTTT. The chain joins TRBV18 to TRBJ2-3; a possible D gene is TRBD1 (5 bases). Germline CDR1 KGHSH, CDR2 LQKENI. The V end was cut by 6 bases, the J end by 6 bases, with 7 bases between. This CDR3 comprises 11 residues.

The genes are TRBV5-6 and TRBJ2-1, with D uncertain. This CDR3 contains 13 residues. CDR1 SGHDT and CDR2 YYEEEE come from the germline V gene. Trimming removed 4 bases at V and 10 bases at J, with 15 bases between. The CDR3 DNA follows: TGTGCCAGCAGCCCTGGACCCTTTAAGGAGCAGTTCTTC. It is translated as CASSPGPFKEQFF.

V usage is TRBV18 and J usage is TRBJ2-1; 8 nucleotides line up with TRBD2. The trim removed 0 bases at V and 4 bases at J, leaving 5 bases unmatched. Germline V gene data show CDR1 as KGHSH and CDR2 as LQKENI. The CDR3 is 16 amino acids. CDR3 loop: CASSPPSGSLYNEQFF. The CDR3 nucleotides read TGTGCCAGCTCACCACCCAGCGGGAGTCTTTACAATGAGCAGTTCTTC.

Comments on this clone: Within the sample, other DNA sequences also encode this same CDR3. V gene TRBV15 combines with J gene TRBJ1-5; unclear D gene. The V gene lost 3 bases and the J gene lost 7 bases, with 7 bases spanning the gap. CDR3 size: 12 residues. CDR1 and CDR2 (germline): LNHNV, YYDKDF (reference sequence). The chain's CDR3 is CATSRVNQPQHF. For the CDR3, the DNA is TGTGCCACCAGCAGGGTCAACCAGCCCCAGCATTTT.

The CDR3 DNA sequence: TGTGCCAGCTCCTCAACTAGCGGGAGGGCCGTGGAAGATACGCAGTATTTT. As protein: CASSSTSGRAVEDTQYF. V gene TRBV5-6 combines with J gene TRBJ2-3, with 13 bases fitting TRBD2. The CDR3 is made up of 17 amino acids. Germline V gene lookup returns CDR1 SGHDT and CDR2 YYEEEE. The V gene end was trimmed by 7 bases and the J gene end by 5 bases; junction bases not matched to a gene: 13.

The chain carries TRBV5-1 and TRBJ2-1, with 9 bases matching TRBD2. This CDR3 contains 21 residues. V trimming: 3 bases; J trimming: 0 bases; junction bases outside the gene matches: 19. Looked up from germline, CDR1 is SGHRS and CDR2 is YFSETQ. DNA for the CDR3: TGCGCCAGCAGCTCACTCTCGGCTAGCGGGGTGCTACAAAGCTCCTACAATGAGCAGTTCTTC. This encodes CASSSLSASGVLQSSYNEQFF.

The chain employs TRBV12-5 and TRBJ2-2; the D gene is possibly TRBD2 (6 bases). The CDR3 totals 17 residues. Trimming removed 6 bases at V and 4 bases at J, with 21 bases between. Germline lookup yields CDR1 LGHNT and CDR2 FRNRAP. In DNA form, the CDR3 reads TGTGCTAGTGGCCCAAACATTAATAGCGGAACCACCGGGGAGCTGTTTTTT. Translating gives CASGPNINSGTTGELFF.

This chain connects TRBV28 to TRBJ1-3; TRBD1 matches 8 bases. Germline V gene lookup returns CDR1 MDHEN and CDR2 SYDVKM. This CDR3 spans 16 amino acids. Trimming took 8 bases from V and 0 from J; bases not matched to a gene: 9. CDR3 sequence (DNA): TGTGCCAGCGGACAGGGCGGCGGATACTCTGGAAACACCATATATTTT. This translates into CASGQGGGYSGNTIYF. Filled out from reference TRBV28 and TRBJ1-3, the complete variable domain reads DVKVTQSSRYLVKRTGEKVFLECVQDMDHENMFWYRQDPGLGLRLIYFSYDVKMKEKGDIPEGYSVSREKKERFSLILESASTNQTSMYLCASGQGGGYSGNTIYFGEGSWLTVV.

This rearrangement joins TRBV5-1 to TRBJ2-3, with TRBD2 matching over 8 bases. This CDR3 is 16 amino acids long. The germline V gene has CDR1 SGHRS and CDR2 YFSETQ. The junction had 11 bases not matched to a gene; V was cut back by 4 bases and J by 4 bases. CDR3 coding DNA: TGCGCCAGCAGCCGGGGGACTAGTCTTCTCGCAGATACGCAGTATTTT. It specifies CASSRGTSLLADTQYF.

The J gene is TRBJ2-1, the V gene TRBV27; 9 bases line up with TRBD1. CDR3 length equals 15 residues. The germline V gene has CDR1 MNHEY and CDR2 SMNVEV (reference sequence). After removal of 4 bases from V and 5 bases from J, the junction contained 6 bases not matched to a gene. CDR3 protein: CASSSPGQGNNEQFF. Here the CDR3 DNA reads TGTGCCAGCAGTTCCCCGGGACAGGGAAACAATGAGCAGTTCTTC.

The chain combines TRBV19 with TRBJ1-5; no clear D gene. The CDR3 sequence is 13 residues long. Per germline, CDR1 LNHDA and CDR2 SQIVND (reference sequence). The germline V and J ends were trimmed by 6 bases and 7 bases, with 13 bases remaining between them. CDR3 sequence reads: CASRNSGEQPQHF. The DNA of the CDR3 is TGTGCCAGTAGGAATTCGGGCGAACAGCCCCAGCATTTT.

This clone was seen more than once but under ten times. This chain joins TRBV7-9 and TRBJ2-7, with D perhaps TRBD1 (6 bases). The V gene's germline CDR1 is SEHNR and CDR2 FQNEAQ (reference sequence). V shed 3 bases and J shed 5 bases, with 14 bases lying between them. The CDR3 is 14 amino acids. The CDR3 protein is CASSLHRAGDEQYF. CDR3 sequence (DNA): TGTGCCAGCAGCTTGCACAGGGCTGGTGACGAGCAGTACTTC.

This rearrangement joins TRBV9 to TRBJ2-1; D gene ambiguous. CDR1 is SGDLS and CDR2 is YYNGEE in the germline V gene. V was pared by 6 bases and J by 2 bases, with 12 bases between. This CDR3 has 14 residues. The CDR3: CASTPILTYNEQFF. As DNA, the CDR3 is TGTGCCAGCACGCCCATCCTCACCTACAATGAGCAGTTCTTC.

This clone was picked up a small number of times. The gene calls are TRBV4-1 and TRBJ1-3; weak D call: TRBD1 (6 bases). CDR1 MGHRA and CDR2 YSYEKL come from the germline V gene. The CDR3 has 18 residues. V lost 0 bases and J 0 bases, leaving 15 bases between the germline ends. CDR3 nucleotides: TGCGCCAGCAGCCAAGACCCCCCGGGGGCGAGCTCTGGAAACACCATATATTTT. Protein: CASSQDPPGASSGNTIYF.

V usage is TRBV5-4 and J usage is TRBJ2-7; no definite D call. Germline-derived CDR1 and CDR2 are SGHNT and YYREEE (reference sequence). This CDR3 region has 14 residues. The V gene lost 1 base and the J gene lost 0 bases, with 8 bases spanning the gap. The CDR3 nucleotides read TGTGCCAGCAGCTTGACAGCCGACTCCTACGAGCAGTACTTC. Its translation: CASSLTADSYEQYF.

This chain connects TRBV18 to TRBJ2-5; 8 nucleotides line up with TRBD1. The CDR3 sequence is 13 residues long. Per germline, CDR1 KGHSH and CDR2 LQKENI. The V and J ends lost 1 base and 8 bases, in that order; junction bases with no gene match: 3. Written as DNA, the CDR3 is TGTGCCAGCTCACCACTCGACAGGGGAACCCAGTACTTC. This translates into CASSPLDRGTQYF.

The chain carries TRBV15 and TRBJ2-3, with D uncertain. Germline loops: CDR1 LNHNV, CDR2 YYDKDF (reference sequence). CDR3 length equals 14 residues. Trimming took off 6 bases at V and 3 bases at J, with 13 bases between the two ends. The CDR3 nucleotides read TGTGCCACCAGGGGCCCTCCCGGAACAGATACGCAGTATTTT. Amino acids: CATRGPPGTDTQYF.

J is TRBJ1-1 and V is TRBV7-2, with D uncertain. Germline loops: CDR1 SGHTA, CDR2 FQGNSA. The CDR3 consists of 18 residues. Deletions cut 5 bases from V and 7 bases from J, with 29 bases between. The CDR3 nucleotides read TGTGCCAGCAGCCCCCGAGGGTTAGCGCAGCTTGGACGTGGTGAAGCTTTCTTT. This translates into CASSPRGLAQLGRGEAFF.

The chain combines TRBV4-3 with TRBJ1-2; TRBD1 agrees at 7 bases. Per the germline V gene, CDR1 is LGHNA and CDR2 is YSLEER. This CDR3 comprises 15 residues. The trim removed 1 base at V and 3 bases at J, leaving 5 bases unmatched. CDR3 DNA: TGCGCCAGCAGCCAAGGCCGGGACAGCCACTATGGCTACACCTTC. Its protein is CASSQGRDSHYGYTF.

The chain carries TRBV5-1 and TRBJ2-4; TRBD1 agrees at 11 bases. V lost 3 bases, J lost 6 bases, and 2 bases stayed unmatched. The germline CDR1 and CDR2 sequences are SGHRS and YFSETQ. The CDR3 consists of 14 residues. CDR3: CASSSGTGGNIQYF. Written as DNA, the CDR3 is TGCGCCAGCAGCTCCGGGACAGGGGGAAACATTCAGTACTTC.

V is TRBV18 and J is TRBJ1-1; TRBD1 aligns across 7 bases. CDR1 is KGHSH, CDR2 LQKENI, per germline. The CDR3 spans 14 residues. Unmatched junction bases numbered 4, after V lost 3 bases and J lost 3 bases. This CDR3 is CASSPTGKDTEAFF. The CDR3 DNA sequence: TGTGCCAGCTCACCGACAGGGAAGGACACTGAAGCTTTCTTT.

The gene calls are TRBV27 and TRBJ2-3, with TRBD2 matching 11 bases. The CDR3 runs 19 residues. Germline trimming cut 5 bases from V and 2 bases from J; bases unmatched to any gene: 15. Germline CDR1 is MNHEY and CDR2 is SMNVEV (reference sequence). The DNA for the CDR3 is TGTGCCAGCAGTCTTACCGGGACTAGCGGCCTGACCTCCACAGATACGCAGTATTTT. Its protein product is CASSLTGTSGLTSTDTQYF.

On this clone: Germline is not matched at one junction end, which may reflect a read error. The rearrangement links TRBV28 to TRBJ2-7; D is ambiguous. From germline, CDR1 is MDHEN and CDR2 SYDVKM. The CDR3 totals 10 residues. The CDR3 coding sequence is TGTGCCAGCGGCGACATCGTGGACGACTTC. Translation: CASGDIVDDF.

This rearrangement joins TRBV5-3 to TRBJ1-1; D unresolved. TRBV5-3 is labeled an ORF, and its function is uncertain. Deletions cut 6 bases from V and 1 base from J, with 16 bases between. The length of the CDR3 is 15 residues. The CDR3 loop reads CARNNFAIRNTEAFF. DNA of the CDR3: TGTGCCAGAAATAATTTCGCCATTCGGAACACTGAAGCTTTCTTT.

For the CDR3, the DNA is TGTGCCAGCAGTACCCGACCGGGCAGTGAAGCTTTCTTT. Residues: CASSTRPGSEAFF. The V call is TRBV28, the J call TRBJ1-1, with D unresolved. Trimming took 5 bases from V and 7 from J, leaving 14 bases between them. The germline CDR1 and CDR2 sequences are MDHEN and SYDVKM. The CDR3 length is 13 residues.

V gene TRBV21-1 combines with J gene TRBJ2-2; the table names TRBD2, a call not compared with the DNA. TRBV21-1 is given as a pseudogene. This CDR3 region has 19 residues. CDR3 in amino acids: CASSKVRLAGGHDTGELFF. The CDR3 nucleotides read TGTGCCAGCAGCAAAGTAAGGTTAGCGGGAGGGCACGACACCGGGGAGCTGTTTTTT.

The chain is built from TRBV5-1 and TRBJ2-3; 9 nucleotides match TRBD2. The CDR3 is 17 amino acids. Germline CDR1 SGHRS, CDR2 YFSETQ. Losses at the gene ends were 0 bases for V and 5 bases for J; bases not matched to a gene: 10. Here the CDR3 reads CASSLVAAGGPQDTQYF. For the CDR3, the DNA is TGCGCCAGCAGCTTGGTGGCGGCGGGAGGGCCCCAAGATACGCAGTATTTT.